This T cell receptor (beta chain) was observed in a study of cytomegalovirus exposure and HLA in healthy donors. This clone was seen only a few times. Antigen unknown. General study results and limits: According to a later analysis, donors in an Asian-associated ancestry cluster reportedly had fewer N-insertions than the 666-donor mean. It was reported that TCR beta sequences correctly inferred the HLA-A and HLA-B alleles for most subjects.

Trimming stripped 4 bases from V and 0 bases from J, with 13 bases between. The length of the CDR3 is 15 residues. The germline V gene encodes CDR1 SGDLS and CDR2 YYNGEE. 13 Jbeta primers and 60 Vbeta primers were used for the PCR. Only in-frame clones appear in the TCRdb table, and some are missing; sequencing was by immunoSEQ multiplex PCR. The sample lists about 140,000 clones, about 61% occurring once. This chain links TRBV9 with TRBJ1-1; unclear D gene. The clonotype comes from a woman in her forties in good health and CMV-seronegative. The sample consisted of PBMCs. CDR3 residues: CASSTRGNVNTEAFF. In DNA form, the CDR3 reads TGTGCCAGCAGCACCCGAGGGAATGTGAACACTGAAGCTTTCTTT.